The 10 T cell receptor beta chains given below trace back to one sample, sequenced in a study of T-cell reconstitution after alpha-beta-depleted transplantation in children. This sample's TCRbeta library carried unique molecular identifier barcodes. TCRdb reprocessed the PCR reads with MiXCR, giving one entry per CDR3 protein. The table has approximately 170,000 distinct CDR3 sequences, approximately 12% seen once. The sequences come from PBMCs, collected before TCRalphabeta/CD19-depleted stem cell transplant. The source is a boy aged 2-15 years with acute myeloid leukemia, due to receive a stem cell transplant.

The table lists this clonotype with many counts. The J gene is TRBJ2-1, the V gene TRBV5-1; 11 bases map to TRBD2. The CDR3 contains 15 residues. The trim removed 5 bases at V and 4 bases at J, leaving 5 bases unmatched. Germline V gene lookup returns CDR1 SGHRS and CDR2 YFSETQ. CDR3 protein: CASRQGLAVYNEQFF. CDR3 DNA sequence: TGCGCCAGCAGGCAGGGACTAGCGGTATACAATGAGCAGTTCTTC.

This clonotype has at least ten counts. The chain joins TRBV29-1 to TRBJ1-5, with 9 bases matching TRBD1. Germline loops: CDR1 SQVTM, CDR2 ANQGSEA. This CDR3 region has 14 residues. Trimming at V came to 5 bases and at J to 1 base, leaving 3 bases not matched to a gene. The CDR3 DNA follows: TGCAGCGTTCTTGACAGGGGGAGCAATCAGCCCCAGCATTTT. Its translation is CSVLDRGSNQPQHF.

This clonotype was seen ten or more times. J is TRBJ2-3 and V is TRBV11-2; a weak D match, TRBD2 (6 bases). CDR1 SGHAT and CDR2 FQNNGV come from the germline V gene. V lost 5 bases and J lost 3, with 21 bases in between. This CDR3 is 17 amino acids long. CDR3 protein: CASSPRLIWRDTDTQYF. Written as DNA, the CDR3 is TGTGCCAGCAGCCCTCGACTTATATGGCGGGATACAGATACGCAGTATTTT.

The table lists this clonotype with many counts. This chain joins TRBV5-1 and TRBJ2-7; 9 nucleotides agree with TRBD1. With V trimmed by 5 bases and J by 5 bases, 11 bases remained unmatched. CDR3 length: 15 amino acids. Germline assignment: CDR1 SGHRS and CDR2 YFSETQ. The CDR3: CASRWIRTGEDEQYF. CDR3 coding DNA: TGCGCCAGCAGATGGATTCGGACAGGGGAGGACGAGCAGTACTTC.

This clonotype was counted many times. The CDR3 DNA reads TGTGCCAGCAGCCCAGACGAGAGAAGTGGCGGCTACACCTTC. This sequence encodes CASSPDERSGGYTF. V and J are TRBV13 and TRBJ1-2; no definite D call. The CDR3 is made up of 14 amino acids. V was clipped by 5 bases and J by 8 bases, with 18 bases between them. CDR1 is PRHDT, CDR2 FYEKMQ, per germline (reference sequence). The variable domain in full, completed from reference TRBV13 and TRBJ1-2, reads AAGVIQSPRHLIKEKRETATLKCYPIPRHDTVYWYQQGPGQDPQFLISFYEKMQSDKGSIPDRFSAQQFSDYHSELNMSSLELGDSALYFCASSPDERSGGYTFGSGTRLTVV.

This clonotype appeared many times. The rearrangement links TRBV20-1 to TRBJ1-3; D unresolved. This CDR3 region has 15 residues. Germline-derived CDR1 and CDR2 are DFQATT and SNEGSKA (reference sequence). The V end lost 5 bases, the J end lost 0 bases, and 14 bases lay between the germline ends. The CDR3 sequence is CSASHLQLSGNTIYF. The CDR3 DNA is TGCAGTGCTTCCCATCTGCAGCTCTCTGGAAACACCATATATTTT.

This clonotype was seen ten or more times. V usage is TRBV5-1 and J usage is TRBJ2-7, with D hard to call. Germline CDR1 and CDR2: SGHRS and YFSETQ. The CDR3 covers 15 residues. V was cut by 0 bases and J by 4 bases, with 14 bases left in between. The CDR3 nucleotides are TGCGCCAGCAGCTTGGAATTCGGCAGGATTTACGAGCAGTACTTC. It encodes CASSLEFGRIYEQYF.

This clonotype was counted many times. The chain links TRBV7-2 to TRBJ1-3; D is unclear. CDR3 length equals 14 residues. Trimming stripped 5 bases from V and 4 bases from J, with 12 bases between. Germline CDR1 reads SGHTA; CDR2 reads FQGNSA. CDR3 protein: CASSPNSLGNTIYF. The CDR3 bases are TGTGCCAGCAGCCCGAATAGCCTGGGAAACACCATATATTTT.

In its sample, this clonotype was seen many times. CDR3 in amino acids: CASSLGSYQPQHF. The DNA of the CDR3 is TGTGCCAGCAGCTTGGGCAGCTATCAGCCCCAGCATTTT. J is TRBJ1-5 and V is TRBV5-6, with D uncertain. Germline V gene lookup returns CDR1 SGHDT and CDR2 YYEEEE. The CDR3 length is 13 residues. Trimming removed 0 bases from V and 5 bases from J, with 6 bases in between. The complete variable domain, with remaining parts taken from reference TRBV5-6 and TRBJ1-5, reads DAGVTQSPTHLIKTRGQQVTLRCSPKSGHDTVSWYQQALGQGPQFIFQYYEEEERQRGNFPDRFSGHQFPNYSSELNVNALLLGDSALYLCASSLGSYQPQHFGDGTRLSIL.

This clonotype appeared many times. The chain combines TRBV4-3 with TRBJ2-1, with a tentative D call TRBD2 (6 bases). The V gene lost 3 bases and the J gene lost 6 bases, with 39 bases spanning the gap. The CDR3 loop spans 23 amino acids. The germline CDR1 and CDR2 sequences are LGHNA and YSLEER. The chain's CDR3 is CASSQVILLGVRQVGEDPNEQFF. The CDR3 coding sequence is TGCGCCAGCAGCCAGGTTATTCTTCTTGGGGTCCGCCAGGTGGGGGAGGATCCCAATGAGCAGTTCTTC.